The entry below gives a single TCR beta chain sequence along with its context. This CDR3 contains 13 residues. Germline V gene sequence: CDR1 SEHNR, CDR2 FQNEAQ (reference sequence). The trim removed 1 base at V and 15 bases at J, leaving 7 bases unmatched. How the authors handled the data: Nucleated cell number was recorded as an estimate derived from reference gene primer amplification. The repertoire was sequenced with immunoSEQ multiplex PCR; TCRdb's copy has only in-frame clones and lacks some. That table gives V, J and clone size, and the DNA gave D and trimming. The sample lists 300,000 to 350,000 clones; about nine tenths were seen once. The data belong to a study of blood T cell repertoires in COVID-19. Study in general: The origin of the acute and convalescent COVID-19 samples was the United States, Italy and Spain.

The receptor was isolated from a young man with COVID-19, enrolled during active disease. Sequencing was carried out using peripheral blood. The V and J genes are TRBV7-9 and TRBJ2-4; 9 nucleotides match TRBD1. In DNA, the CDR3 is TGTGCCAGCAGCTTAGATCCTCCGGGACAGGGGTACTTC. It yields the protein CASSLDPPGQGYF.